This is a list of T cell receptor beta chains from one sample in a study of T cell responses to AZD1222 COVID-19 vaccine. TCRdb's copy holds only in-frame clones and misses some; the assay was immunoSEQ multiplex PCR. The sample has some 130,000 clones, around 90% seen once. Sequencing was performed on peripheral blood, taken on day 0 of AZD1222 vaccination. Every receptor here comes from an adult in good health. The CDR3 runs from the conserved cysteine through the conserved F or W. The D gene is left open where the match is weak. Clone size is not always given. Where it is, it says once, few, many or a class for expanded clones.

D	V	size	J	CDR3	DNA
-	TRBV27	-	TRBJ1-2	CASSLYSANYGYTF	TGTGCCAGCAGTCTGTACAGCGCTAACTATGGCTACACCTTC
-	TRBV27	-	TRBJ1-1	CASSLSYSGATEAFF	TGTGCCAGCAGTTTATCGTACTCAGGGGCAACTGAAGCTTTCTTT
-	TRBV15	-	TRBJ1-1	CATSSSRRRAFF	TGTGCCACCAGCAGCAGCCGGCGGAGGGCTTTCTTT
-	TRBV7-2	-	TRBJ2-7	CASRQSGAYEQYF	TGTGCCAGCAGACAGAGCGGTGCCTACGAGCAGTACTTC
TRBD1	TRBV5-1	once	TRBJ1-1	CASSLGLGQGVQGTEAFF	TGCGCCAGCAGCTTGGGGCTAGGACAGGGAGTGCAGGGTACTGAAGCTTTCTTT
-	TRBV3-1/TRBV3-2	-	TRBJ1-2	CASSQESLGPGSYGYTF	TGTGCCAGCAGCCAAGAATCTCTGGGACCGGGGAGCTATGGCTACACCTTC
-	TRBV14	-	TRBJ1-4	CASSHGPFEKLFF	TGTGCCAGCAGCCATGGTCCTTTTGAAAAACTGTTTTTT
-	TRBV3-1/TRBV3-2	-	TRBJ1-3	CASSQRQARAGNTIYF	TGTGCCAGCAGCCAGCGGCAGGCGAGGGCCGGAAACACCATATATTTT
-	TRBV19	-	TRBJ2-1	CASTDIAYNEQFF	TGTGCCAGTACAGATATCGCCTACAATGAGCAGTTCTTC
-	TRBV19	-	TRBJ1-2	CASSGLTSGGPNGYTF	TGTGCCAGTAGTGGATTGACGTCCGGGGGCCCCAATGGCTACACCTTC